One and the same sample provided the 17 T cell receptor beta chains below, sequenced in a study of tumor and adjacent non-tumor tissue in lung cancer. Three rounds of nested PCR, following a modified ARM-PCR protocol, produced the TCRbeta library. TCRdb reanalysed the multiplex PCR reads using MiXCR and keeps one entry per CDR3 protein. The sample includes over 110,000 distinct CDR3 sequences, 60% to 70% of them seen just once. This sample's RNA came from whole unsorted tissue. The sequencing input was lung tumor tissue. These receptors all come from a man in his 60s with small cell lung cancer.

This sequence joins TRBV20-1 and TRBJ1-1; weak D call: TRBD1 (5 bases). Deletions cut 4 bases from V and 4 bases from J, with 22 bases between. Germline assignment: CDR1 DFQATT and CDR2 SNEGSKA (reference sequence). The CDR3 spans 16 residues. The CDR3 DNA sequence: TGCAGTGCTATAGAGTCCGGGGCGGTAGGGGTCACTGAAGCTTTCTTT. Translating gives CSAIESGAVGVTEAFF.

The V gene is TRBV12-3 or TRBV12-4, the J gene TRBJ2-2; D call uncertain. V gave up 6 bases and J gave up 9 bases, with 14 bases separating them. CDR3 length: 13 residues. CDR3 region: CASRRLITRELFF. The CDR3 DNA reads TGTGCCAGCAGACGACTGATTACCCGGGAGCTGTTTTTT.

The chain's CDR3 is CASSGDPGPYGYTF. DNA for the CDR3: TGTGCCAGCAGTGGAGACCCCGGACCCTATGGCTACACCTTC. The chain carries TRBV6-1 and TRBJ1-2; D is unresolved. Germline V gene sequence: CDR1 MNHNS, CDR2 SASEGT. CDR3 length: 14 residues. Deletions cut 4 bases from V and 4 bases from J, with 13 bases between.

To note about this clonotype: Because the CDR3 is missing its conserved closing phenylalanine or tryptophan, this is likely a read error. The CDR3 loop reads CASSQEEREYSEQFL. The CDR3 DNA sequence: TGCGCCAGCAGCCAAGAGGAGAGGGAATACAGTGAGCAGTTCTTA. V and J are TRBV4-1 and TRBJ2-1, with D maybe TRBD2 (5 bases). This CDR3 is 15 amino acids long. In germline, CDR1 is MGHRA, CDR2 YSYEKL.

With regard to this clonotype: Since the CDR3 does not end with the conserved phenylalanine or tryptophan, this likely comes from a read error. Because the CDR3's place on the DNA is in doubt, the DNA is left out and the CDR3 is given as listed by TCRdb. CDR3 in amino acids: CSAREPSDYEQYL. This sequence joins TRBV20-1 and TRBJ2-7. CDR1 and CDR2 from the germline V gene are DFQATT and SNEGSKA (reference sequence). The CDR3 extends over 13 residues, inclusive of both ends.

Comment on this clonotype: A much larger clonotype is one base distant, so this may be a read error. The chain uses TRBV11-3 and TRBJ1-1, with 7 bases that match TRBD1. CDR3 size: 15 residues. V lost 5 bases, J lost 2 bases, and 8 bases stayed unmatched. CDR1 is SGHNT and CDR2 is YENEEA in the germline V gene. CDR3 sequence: CASSRDRNTNTEAFF. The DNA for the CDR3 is TGTGCCAGCAGCCGGGACAGAAACACTAACACTGAAGCTTTCTTT.

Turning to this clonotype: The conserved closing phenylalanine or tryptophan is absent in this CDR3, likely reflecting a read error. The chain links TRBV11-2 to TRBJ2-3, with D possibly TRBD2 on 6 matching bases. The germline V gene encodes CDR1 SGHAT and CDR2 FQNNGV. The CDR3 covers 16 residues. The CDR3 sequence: CASSLDGTGRTDTQYL. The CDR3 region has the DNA TGCGCCAGCAGCTTAGATGGGACTGGCCGCACAGATACGCAGTATCTT.

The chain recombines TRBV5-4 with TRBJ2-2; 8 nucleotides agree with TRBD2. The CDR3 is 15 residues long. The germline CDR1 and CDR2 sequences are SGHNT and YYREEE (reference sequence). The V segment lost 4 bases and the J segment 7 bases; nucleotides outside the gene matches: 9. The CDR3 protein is CASSRTSGDIGELFF. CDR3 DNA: TGTGCCAGCAGCCGAACTAGCGGCGACATCGGGGAGCTGTTTTTT.

The CDR3 DNA follows: TGCAGTGCTCATCAGGAGGGGCTCACCGGGGAGCTGTTTTTT. Translated: CSAHQEGLTGELFF. The chain links TRBV20-1 to TRBJ2-2; tentative D call: TRBD2 (6 bases). There are 14 residues in the CDR3. Trimming left V 5 bases short and J 4 bases short, with 14 bases between. Germline loops: CDR1 DFQATT, CDR2 SNEGSKA (reference sequence).

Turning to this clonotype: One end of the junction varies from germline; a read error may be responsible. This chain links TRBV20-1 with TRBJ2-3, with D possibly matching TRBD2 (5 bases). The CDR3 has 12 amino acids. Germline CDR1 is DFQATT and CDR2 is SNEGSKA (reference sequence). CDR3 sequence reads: CSTRMESDMQYF. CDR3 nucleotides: TGCAGTACTAGAATGGAATCGGATATGCAGTATTTT.

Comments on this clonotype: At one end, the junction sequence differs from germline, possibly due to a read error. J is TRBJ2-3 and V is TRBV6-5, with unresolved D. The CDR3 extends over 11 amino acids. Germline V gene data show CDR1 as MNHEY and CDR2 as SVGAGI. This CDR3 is CVSSSWNTQYF. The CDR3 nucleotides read TGTGTCAGCAGTTCTTGGAATACGCAGTATTTT.

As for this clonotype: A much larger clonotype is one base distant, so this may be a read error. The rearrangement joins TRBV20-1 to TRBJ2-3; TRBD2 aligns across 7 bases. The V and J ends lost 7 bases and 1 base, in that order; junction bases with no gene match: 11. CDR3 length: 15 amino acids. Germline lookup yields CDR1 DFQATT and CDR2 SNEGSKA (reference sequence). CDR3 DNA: TGCAGTGTCCGCAGCGGGAATTCCGGCACAGATACGCAGTATTTT. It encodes CSVRSGNSGTDTQYF.

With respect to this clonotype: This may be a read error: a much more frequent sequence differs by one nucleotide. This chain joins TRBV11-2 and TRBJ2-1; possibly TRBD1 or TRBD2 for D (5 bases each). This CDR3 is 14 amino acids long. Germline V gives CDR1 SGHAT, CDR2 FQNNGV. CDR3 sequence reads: CVSSLDPGSVAQFF. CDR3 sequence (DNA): TGTGTCAGCAGCTTAGATCCAGGGAGCGTCGCACAGTTCTTC.

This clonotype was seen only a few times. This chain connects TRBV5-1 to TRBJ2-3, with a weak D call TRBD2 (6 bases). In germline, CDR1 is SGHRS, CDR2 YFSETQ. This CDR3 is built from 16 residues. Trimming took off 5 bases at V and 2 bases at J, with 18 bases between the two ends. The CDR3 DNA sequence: TGCGCCAGCAGGCGGGAAGGTGGGAGGACCACAGATACGCAGTATTTT. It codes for CASRREGGRTTDTQYF.

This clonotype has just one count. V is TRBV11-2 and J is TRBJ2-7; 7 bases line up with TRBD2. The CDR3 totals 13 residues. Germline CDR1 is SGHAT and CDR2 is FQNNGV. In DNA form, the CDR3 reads TGTGCGAGCAGTCCCGGACTAGTTATGGAGCAGTACGTC. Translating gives CASSPGLVMEQYV.

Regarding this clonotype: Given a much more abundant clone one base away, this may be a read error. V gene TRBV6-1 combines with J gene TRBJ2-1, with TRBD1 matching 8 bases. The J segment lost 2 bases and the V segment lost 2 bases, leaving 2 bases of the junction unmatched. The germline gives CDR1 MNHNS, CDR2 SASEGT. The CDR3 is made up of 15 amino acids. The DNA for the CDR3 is TGTGCCAGCAGTGAATCAGGGGGCCCCTACAATGAGCAGTTCTTC. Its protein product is CASSESGGPYNEQFF.

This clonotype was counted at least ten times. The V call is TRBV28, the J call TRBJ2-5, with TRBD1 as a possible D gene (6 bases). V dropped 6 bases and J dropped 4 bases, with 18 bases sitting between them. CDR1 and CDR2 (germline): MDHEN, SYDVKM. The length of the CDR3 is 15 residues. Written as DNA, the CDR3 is TGTGCCAGCAGCCCCGTCCTAGGGGGTGGAGAGACCCAGTACTTC. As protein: CASSPVLGGGETQYF.